The 17 T cell receptor beta chains reported below all come from one sample, sequenced in a study of alternative splicing in chronic myeloid leukemia remission. Study overall: Trial remission samples were taken at major or complete molecular response, at 12 or 24 months.

Poly-A-selected mRNA from 1 ug total RNA formed the libraries. After re-calling the bulk RNA-seq reads, TCRdb lists one entry per CDR3 protein, DNA absent. The sample yields about 560 distinct CDR3 sequences, 95% to 96% seen once. Sequences were derived from PBMCs or total blood leukocytes (not recorded which), sampled during remission. The receptors derive from an adult with chronic myeloid leukemia.

The rearrangement uses TRBV20-1 and TRBJ1-5. The CDR3 has 14 amino acids. In germline, CDR1 is DFQATT, CDR2 SNEGSKA (reference sequence). The CDR3 reads CSAGSGRKNQPQHF.

The chain's CDR3 is CASSLTGSDYGYTF. The V and J genes are TRBV18 and TRBJ1-2. Germline values: CDR1 KGHSH, CDR2 LQKENI. The CDR3 loop spans 14 amino acids.

The chain joins TRBV16 to TRBJ1-3. Germline values: CDR1 KGHSY, CDR2 FQNENV. This CDR3 is built from 15 residues. The chain's CDR3 is CASSQSTGAGNTIYF.

The chain couples TRBV3-1 to TRBJ2-1; TCRdb outputs TRBD1, but without DNA this stays unchecked. The CDR3 is made up of 14 amino acids. The V gene's germline CDR1 is LGHDT and CDR2 YNNKEL (reference sequence). CDR3 protein: CASSPSYDRNEQFF.

This chain uses TRBV7-3 with TRBJ2-2; TCRdb gives TRBD2 as the D gene, but with no DNA this cannot be confirmed. CDR1 SGHTA and CDR2 FQGTGA come from the germline V gene. The CDR3 is made up of 16 amino acids. The CDR3 reads CASSLPSGGATGELFF.

The V and J genes are TRBV18 and TRBJ1-1. The CDR3 has 16 amino acids. The germline gives CDR1 KGHSH, CDR2 LQKENI. This chain's CDR3 is CASSPLKQGSNTEAFF.

This sequence joins TRBV7-9 and TRBJ1-6. Germline assignment: CDR1 SEHNR and CDR2 FQNEAQ (reference sequence). The CDR3 runs 15 residues. The chain's CDR3 is CASSLVSSNNSPLHF.

The chain joins TRBV6-5 to TRBJ2-4; the TRBD1 assignment by TCRdb is unverifiable without DNA. Looked up from germline, CDR1 is MNHEY and CDR2 is SVGAGI. This CDR3 is built from 15 residues. CDR3 amino acids: CASRDRDVAKNIQYF.

This clonotype was detected only once. V and J are TRBV20-1 and TRBJ2-2; the TCRdb D gene call, TRBD2, has no DNA to confirm it. The CDR3 runs to 14 residues. In germline, CDR1 is DFQATT, CDR2 SNEGSKA (reference sequence). This CDR3 is CSARSGGATGELFF.

The rearrangement links TRBV5-5 to TRBJ2-1. CDR1 and CDR2 (germline): SGHKS, YYEKEE (reference sequence). CDR3 size: 15 residues. This chain's CDR3 is CASSFTVVSYNEQFF.

The chain carries TRBV14 and TRBJ1-6. Germline values: CDR1 SGHDN, CDR2 FVKESK. The CDR3 loop spans 14 amino acids. The CDR3 loop is CASSRRDGNSPLHF.

The chain combines TRBV12-3 or TRBV12-4 with TRBJ2-3; the TCRdb D gene call, TRBD1, has no DNA to confirm it. The CDR3 consists of 11 residues. This CDR3 reads CASSDRETQYF.

The rearrangement joins TRBV7-2 to TRBJ2-5; TCRdb returns TRBD2, unconfirmable since there is no DNA. This CDR3 is 14 amino acids long. Germline V gene lookup returns CDR1 SGHTA and CDR2 FQGNSA. CDR3 amino acids: CASSLSGGVETQYF.

The rearrangement links TRBV12-3 or TRBV12-4 to TRBJ2-5; TCRdb designates TRBD2, a call that cannot be tested without DNA. The CDR3 contains 16 residues. The CDR3: CASSLVPGLYQETQYF.

This chain uses TRBV7-9 with TRBJ1-4. The CDR3 covers 15 residues. Germline V gives CDR1 SEHNR, CDR2 FQNEAQ (reference sequence). CDR3 in amino acids: CASSKRAGEVEKLFF. Drawing the rest from reference TRBV7-9 and TRBJ1-4, the complete variable domain is DTGVSQNPRHKITKRGQNVTFRCDPISEHNRLYWYRQTLGQGPEFLTYFQNEAQLEKSRLLSDRFSAERPKGSFSTLEIQRTEQGDSAMYLCASSKRAGEVEKLFFGSGTQLSVL.

V usage is TRBV6-5 and J usage is TRBJ1-5. Germline V gives CDR1 MNHEY, CDR2 SVGAGI. The CDR3 consists of 14 residues. CDR3 amino acids: CASSPWGGDQPQHF.

The rearrangement joins TRBV5-1 to TRBJ1-4; TCRdb outputs TRBD1, but without DNA this stays unchecked. The germline gives CDR1 SGHRS, CDR2 YFSETQ. This CDR3 is 14 amino acids long. The chain's CDR3 is CASSIGQGIEKLFF.